A single sample is the source of the 6 T cell receptor beta chains below, sequenced in a study of shared clonotypes between healthy human individuals (dated by TCRdb to 2018 to 2021). Library creation used the immunoSEQ multiplex PCR assay. This is the immuneACCESS table as TCRdb keeps it, with only in-frame sequences that have V and J called. A part of the clones is gone; compared with another copy, unresolved V genes explain less than half, and the rest is unexplained. The sample contains a few million clones, approximately 92% of them found a single time. The ten largest make up around 0.14% of the sample. The sequenced sample was naive CD4+ T cells sorted from blood. Read against the paper, the sample's cell subset or site label means: CD45RA+ positively selected. Receptors were obtained from a young man in good health.

The chain combines TRBV9 with TRBJ2-1, with D perhaps TRBD2 (5 bases). Germline loops: CDR1 SGDLS, CDR2 YYNGEE. Trimming stripped 4 bases from V and 3 bases from J, with 14 bases between. The CDR3 extends over 15 amino acids. The DNA for the CDR3 is TGTGCCAGCAGCCACCACTCCCGGGGCTACAATGAGCAGTTCTTC. Its translation: CASSHHSRGYNEQFF.

This chain links TRBV2 with TRBJ2-1; TRBD1 agrees at 8 bases. V lost 5 bases and J lost 6; bases outside the gene matches: 9. This CDR3 comprises 15 residues. Germline V gene lookup returns CDR1 SNHLY and CDR2 FYNNEI. CDR3 sequence (DNA): TGTGCCAGCAGTCCCCGGACAGGGCATCCCAATGAGCAGTTCTTC. This translates into CASSPRTGHPNEQFF.

The rearrangement joins TRBV10-3 to TRBJ2-1, with a weak D call TRBD1 (5 bases). The V and J ends lost 2 bases and 0 bases respectively, with 11 bases between them. This CDR3 has 16 amino acids. Germline V gene data show CDR1 as ENHRY and CDR2 as SYGVKD. The CDR3: CAISEVQGGSYNEQFF. In nucleotides, the CDR3 is TGTGCCATCAGTGAGGTGCAGGGTGGCTCCTACAATGAGCAGTTCTTC.

A remark on this clone: This specimen includes other DNA sequences encoding the same CDR3. This chain connects TRBV5-6 to TRBJ2-4; D might be TRBD1 (6 bases). The germline CDR1 and CDR2 sequences are SGHDT and YYEEEE. There are 14 residues in the CDR3. V was clipped by 2 bases and J by 1 base, with 7 bases between them. The CDR3 is CASSLRGAKNIQYF. The CDR3 DNA follows: TGTGCCAGCAGCTTAAGGGGGGCCAAAAACATTCAGTACTTC.

The chain uses TRBV30 and TRBJ1-1; no definite D call. Trimming cost V 5 bases and J 6 bases, with 13 bases left between them. Germline V gene lookup returns CDR1 GTSNPN and CDR2 SVGIG (reference sequence). The CDR3 is 12 residues long. DNA for the CDR3: TGTGCCTGGGGTCGTGTGACGGCTGAAGCTTTCTTT. Translating it yields CAWGRVTAEAFF.

This chain uses TRBV5-4 with TRBJ2-5, with a possible D match to TRBD1 (6 bases). This CDR3 region has 15 residues. The ends were cut back, 4 bases at V and 5 bases at J, with 18 bases in the middle. Germline V gene lookup returns CDR1 SGHNT and CDR2 YYREEE (reference sequence). DNA of the CDR3: TGTGCCAGCAGCCCCGTGGACAGATTTCCCGAGACCCAGTACTTC. Translation gives CASSPVDRFPETQYF.